Listed here are 18 T cell receptor beta chains from one sample, sequenced in a study of radiation and T cells in renal cell carcinoma. The assay was immunoSEQ multiplex PCR, and TCRdb's table has in-frame clones only and misses some. Altogether more than 75,000 clones are present, about 79% being singletons, with the ten largest covering 5% to 7.5%. Regarding time point: baseline pretreatment blood. The treatment denotes: 15 Gy SBRT to primary tumor, nephrectomy 4 weeks later. The specimen comprised blood, sampled from a patient whose treatment included radiotherapy and nephrectomy. The receptors derive from a man aged 55 to 70 with renal cell carcinoma.

The J gene is TRBJ2-5, the V gene TRBV28; D is unclear. The CDR3 is 13 amino acids. The germline V and J ends were trimmed by 2 bases and 5 bases, with 9 bases remaining between them. Germline V gene data show CDR1 as MDHEN and CDR2 as SYDVKM. The CDR3 is CASSLNQVETQYF. Here the CDR3 DNA reads TGTGCCAGCAGTTTAAACCAAGTTGAGACCCAGTACTTC.

This clone was counted a few times. The chain couples TRBV19 to TRBJ2-1; TRBD2 agrees at 9 bases. The CDR3 loop spans 18 amino acids. V shed 6 bases and J 3 bases; nucleotides not matched to a gene: 15. The germline V gene encodes CDR1 LNHDA and CDR2 SQIVND (reference sequence). The CDR3 DNA sequence: TGTGCCAGTAGGGACGGACTAGCGCAAAATCTACACTACAATGAGCAGTTCTTC. It yields the protein CASRDGLAQNLHYNEQFF.

This clone was recorded only once. The gene calls are TRBV30 and TRBJ1-4; maybe TRBD1 (5 bases). CDR1 GTSNPN and CDR2 SVGIG come from the germline V gene (reference sequence). Trimming stripped 0 bases from V and 2 bases from J, with 10 bases between. The CDR3 runs to 15 residues. CDR3 amino acids: CAWSVPGRTNEKLFF. CDR3 bases: TGTGCCTGGAGTGTACCGGGACGGACTAATGAAAAACTGTTTTTT.

This clone appeared a few times. This chain links TRBV30 with TRBJ1-2, with unresolved D. This CDR3 has 12 residues. The germline gives CDR1 GTSNPN, CDR2 SVGIG (reference sequence). The V end lost 5 bases, the J end lost 5 bases, and 12 bases lay between the germline ends. The CDR3, as DNA: TGTGCCTGGGGGAGGGTTCGGTATGGCTACACCTTC. It specifies CAWGRVRYGYTF.

The chain couples TRBV11-2 to TRBJ2-3; 8 bases are a match to TRBD2. This CDR3 comprises 15 residues. Losses at the gene ends were 3 bases for V and 7 bases for J; bases not matched to a gene: 9. Germline values: CDR1 SGHAT, CDR2 FQNNGV. CDR3 coding DNA: TGTGCCAGCAGCTTTGGGGAGAGCGGGGGCAATACGCAGTATTTT. Amino acid sequence: CASSFGESGGNTQYF.

V gene TRBV7-2 combines with J gene TRBJ1-3; no firm D call. This CDR3 spans 16 amino acids. Between the trimmed V and J ends, which lost 3 bases and 4 bases, there was a span of 16 bases. Germline V gene lookup returns CDR1 SGHTA and CDR2 FQGNSA. Here the CDR3 reads CASSFLGRTEGNTIYF. The CDR3 nucleotides are TGTGCCAGCAGCTTCCTCGGACGGACGGAGGGAAACACCATATATTTT. The full variable domain, rest sourced from reference TRBV7-2 and TRBJ1-3, is GAGVSQSPSNKVTEKGKDVELRCDPISGHTALYWYRQSLGQGLEFLIYFQGNSAPDKSGLPSDRFSAERTGGSVSTLTIQRTQQEDSAVYLCASSFLGRTEGNTIYFGEGSWLTVV.

This chain connects TRBV7-2 to TRBJ1-2; D perhaps matches TRBD1 (6 bases). This CDR3 has 14 residues. Trimming stripped 2 bases from V and 2 bases from J, with 9 bases between. CDR1 is SGHTA and CDR2 is FQGNSA in the germline V gene. The CDR3 sequence is CASSLSGQNYGYTF. CDR3 bases: TGTGCCAGCAGCTTATCCGGACAGAACTATGGCTACACCTTC. Full variable domain (outside the CDR3, taken from reference TRBV7-2 and TRBJ1-2): GAGVSQSPSNKVTEKGKDVELRCDPISGHTALYWYRQSLGQGLEFLIYFQGNSAPDKSGLPSDRFSAERTGGSVSTLTIQRTQQEDSAVYLCASSLSGQNYGYTFGSGTRLTVV.

CDR3: CASSPLYGQGQLQTQHF. The CDR3 coding sequence is TGTGCCAGCAGTCCTCTATACGGACAGGGGCAATTGCAGACCCAGCATTTT. V is TRBV27 and J is TRBJ1-5; TRBD1 aligns across 9 bases. CDR3 length: 17 amino acids. The trim removed 5 bases at V and 11 bases at J, leaving 19 bases unmatched. CDR1 and CDR2 from the germline V gene are MNHEY and SMNVEV (reference sequence).

The CDR3 nucleotides read TGTGCCAGCAGCCCTAACAATGAGCAGTTCTTC. Amino acid sequence: CASSPNNEQFF. The chain recombines TRBV9 with TRBJ2-1; D ambiguous. CDR3 length: 11 residues. CDR1 and CDR2 from the germline V gene are SGDLS and YYNGEE. V dropped 4 bases and J dropped 5 bases, with 4 bases sitting between them.

There are a few counts of this clone. The chain joins TRBV5-6 to TRBJ2-7; TRBD2 matches at 9 bases. Germline CDR1 and CDR2: SGHDT and YYEEEE. The CDR3 extends over 18 amino acids. The V gene end was trimmed by 0 bases and the J gene end by 5 bases; junction bases not matched to a gene: 15. The CDR3 DNA sequence: TGTGCCAGCAGCTTGGGAATAGGCGTCGCTAGCGGGACCGACGAGCAGTACTTC. Its translation: CASSLGIGVASGTDEQYF. The full variable domain, completed using reference TRBV5-6 and TRBJ2-7, is DAGVTQSPTHLIKTRGQQVTLRCSPKSGHDTVSWYQQALGQGPQFIFQYYEEEERQRGNFPDRFSGHQFPNYSSELNVNALLLGDSALYLCASSLGIGVASGTDEQYFGPGTRLTVT.

The V call is TRBV11-3, the J call TRBJ2-3; no definite D call. The germline CDR1 and CDR2 sequences are SGHNT and YENEEA. V lost 1 base and J 4 bases, leaving 9 bases between the germline ends. The CDR3 sequence is 14 residues long. CDR3 DNA: TGTGCCAGCAGCTTAGGTGGGAACCCAGATACGCAGTATTTT. Encoded protein: CASSLGGNPDTQYF.

V and J are TRBV27 and TRBJ1-2, with D tentatively TRBD1 (5 bases). This CDR3 region has 14 residues. V was clipped by 6 bases and J by 5 bases, with 16 bases between them. Germline assignment: CDR1 MNHEY and CDR2 SMNVEV (reference sequence). This CDR3 reads CASSTGTDGYGYTF. CDR3 sequence (DNA): TGTGCCAGCAGCACCGGGACCGACGGATATGGCTACACCTTC.

A remark on this clone: This sample includes further DNA sequences coding for the same CDR3. The J gene is TRBJ1-1, the V gene TRBV7-9; tentatively, D is TRBD1 (5 bases). Germline-derived CDR1 and CDR2 are SEHNR and FQNEAQ (reference sequence). CDR3 length: 14 residues. V was shortened by 1 base and J by 5 bases, with 11 bases between the two germline ends. Here the CDR3 reads CASSLGGLGTEAFF. For the CDR3, the DNA is TGTGCCAGCAGCTTAGGGGGACTGGGGACTGAAGCTTTCTTT.

The chain recombines TRBV5-1 with TRBJ2-3; either TRBD1 or TRBD2 may fit D (5 bases each). Germline V gives CDR1 SGHRS, CDR2 YFSETQ. The CDR3 runs 13 residues. Trimming took 2 bases from V and 6 from J, leaving 10 bases between them. CDR3 nucleotides: TGCGCCAGCAGCTTCACAGGACTCGATACGCAGTATTTT. It encodes CASSFTGLDTQYF.

The gene calls are TRBV4-3 and TRBJ2-6, with D maybe TRBD1 (5 bases). The CDR3 has 16 amino acids. CDR1 and CDR2 from the germline V gene are LGHNA and YSLEER. The V gene lost 0 bases and the J gene lost 3 bases, with 9 bases spanning the gap. The CDR3 DNA sequence: TGCGCCAGCAGCCAAGATCCAGGGAATGGGGCCAACGTCCTGACTTTC. The encoded protein is CASSQDPGNGANVLTF.

V usage is TRBV27 and J usage is TRBJ1-2; D remains unclear. Germline V lookup: CDR1 MNHEY, CDR2 SMNVEV (reference sequence). This CDR3 region has 15 residues. The V gene lost 6 bases and the J gene lost 0 bases, with 14 bases spanning the gap. CDR3 coding DNA: TGTGCCAGCAGGAGGACTGACACAGCTAACTATGGCTACACCTTC. Amino acids: CASRRTDTANYGYTF.

The CDR3 coding sequence is TGCGCCAGCAGCCAAGATCTTGAACCTCTAGCGGGAACCAAAAACATTCAGTACTTC. Translating gives CASSQDLEPLAGTKNIQYF. This chain joins TRBV4-1 and TRBJ2-4; 9 bases fit TRBD2. V shed 0 bases and J 2 bases; nucleotides not matched to a gene: 11. The CDR3 is made up of 19 amino acids. Looked up from germline, CDR1 is MGHRA and CDR2 is YSYEKL.

In its sample, this clone was seen a few times. The V gene is TRBV2, the J gene TRBJ2-2, with 7 bases that match TRBD1. Germline CDR1 SNHLY, CDR2 FYNNEI. The CDR3 has 12 residues. J lost 8 bases, V lost 8 bases, and 5 bases had no gene match. The CDR3 loop is CASRTGKGELFF. CDR3 sequence (DNA): TGTGCCAGCCGGACAGGCAAAGGGGAGCTGTTTTTT.